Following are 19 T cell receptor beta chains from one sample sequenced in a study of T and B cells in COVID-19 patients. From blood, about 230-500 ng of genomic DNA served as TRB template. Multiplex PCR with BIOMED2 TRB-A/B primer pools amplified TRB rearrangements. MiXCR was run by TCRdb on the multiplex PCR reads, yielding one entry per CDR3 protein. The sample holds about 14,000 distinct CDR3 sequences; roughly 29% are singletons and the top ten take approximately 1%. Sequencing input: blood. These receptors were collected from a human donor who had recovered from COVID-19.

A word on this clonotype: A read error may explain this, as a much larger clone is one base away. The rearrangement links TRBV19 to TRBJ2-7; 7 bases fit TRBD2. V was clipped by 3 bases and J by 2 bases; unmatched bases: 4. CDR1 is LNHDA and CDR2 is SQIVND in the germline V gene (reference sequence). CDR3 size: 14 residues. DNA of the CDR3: TGTGCCAGTAGTATCGGGGGGACCCCCTACGAGCAGTACTTC. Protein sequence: CASSIGGTPYEQYF.

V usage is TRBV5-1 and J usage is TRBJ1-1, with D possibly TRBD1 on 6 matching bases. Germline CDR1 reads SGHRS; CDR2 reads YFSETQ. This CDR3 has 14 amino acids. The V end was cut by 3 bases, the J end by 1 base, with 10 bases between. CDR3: CASSSGQPNTEAFF. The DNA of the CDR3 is TGCGCCAGCAGCTCAGGACAGCCGAACACTGAAGCTTTCTTT.

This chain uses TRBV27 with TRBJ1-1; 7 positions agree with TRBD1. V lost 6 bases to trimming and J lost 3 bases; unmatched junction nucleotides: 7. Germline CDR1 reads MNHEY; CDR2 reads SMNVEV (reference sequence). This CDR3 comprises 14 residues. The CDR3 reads CASRLQGSDTEAFF. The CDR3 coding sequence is TGTGCCAGCAGACTACAGGGGAGTGACACTGAAGCTTTCTTT.

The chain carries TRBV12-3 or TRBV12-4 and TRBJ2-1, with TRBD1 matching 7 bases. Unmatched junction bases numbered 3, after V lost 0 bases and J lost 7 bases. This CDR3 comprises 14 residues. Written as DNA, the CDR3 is TGTGCCAGCAGTTTAGCGACAGGGCGGAATGAGCAGTTCTTC. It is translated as CASSLATGRNEQFF.

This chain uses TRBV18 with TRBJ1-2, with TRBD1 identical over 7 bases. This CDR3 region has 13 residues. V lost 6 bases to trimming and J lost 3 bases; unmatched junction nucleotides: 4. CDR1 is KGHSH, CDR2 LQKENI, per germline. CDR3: CASSPTGDYGYTF. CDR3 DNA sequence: TGTGCCAGCTCCCCAACAGGGGACTATGGCTACACCTTC.

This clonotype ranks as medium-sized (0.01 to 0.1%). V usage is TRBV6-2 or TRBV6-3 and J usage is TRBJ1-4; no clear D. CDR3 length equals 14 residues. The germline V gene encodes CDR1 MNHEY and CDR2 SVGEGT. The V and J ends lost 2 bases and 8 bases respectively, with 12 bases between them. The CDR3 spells CASSYVGEWEKLFF. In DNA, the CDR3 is TGTGCCAGCAGTTACGTCGGGGAGTGGGAAAAACTGTTTTTT.

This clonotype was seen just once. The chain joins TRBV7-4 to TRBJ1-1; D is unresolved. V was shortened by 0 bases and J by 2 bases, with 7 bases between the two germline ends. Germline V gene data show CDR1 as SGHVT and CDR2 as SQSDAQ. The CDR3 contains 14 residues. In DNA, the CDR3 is TGTGCCAGCAGCTTAGCTTCCGGCAACACTGAAGCTTTCTTT. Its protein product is CASSLASGNTEAFF.

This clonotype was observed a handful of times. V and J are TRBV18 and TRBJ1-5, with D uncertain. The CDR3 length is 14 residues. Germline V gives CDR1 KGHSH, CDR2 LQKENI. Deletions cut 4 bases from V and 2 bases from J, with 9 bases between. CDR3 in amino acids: CASSLEGRNQPQHF. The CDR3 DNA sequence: TGTGCCAGCTCACTCGAAGGACGCAATCAGCCCCAGCATTTT.

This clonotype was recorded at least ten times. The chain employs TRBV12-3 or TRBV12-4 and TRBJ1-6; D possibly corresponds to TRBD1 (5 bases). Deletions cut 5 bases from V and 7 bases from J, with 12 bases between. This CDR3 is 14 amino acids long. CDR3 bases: TGTGCCAGCAGTACGCTCGGGGACAATTCACCCCTCCACTTT. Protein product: CASSTLGDNSPLHF.

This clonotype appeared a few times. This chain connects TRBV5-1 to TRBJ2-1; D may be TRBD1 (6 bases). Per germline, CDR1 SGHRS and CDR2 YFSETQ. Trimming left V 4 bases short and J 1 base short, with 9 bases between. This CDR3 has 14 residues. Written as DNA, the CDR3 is TGCGCCAGCAGCGTAGACAGGTCCTACAATGAGCAGTTCTTC. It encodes CASSVDRSYNEQFF.

The CDR3 DNA reads TGCGCCAGCAGCTTGGCTACAGGGAAAGCCGGGGAGCTGTTTTTT. It yields the protein CASSLATGKAGELFF. This sequence joins TRBV5-1 and TRBJ2-2, with D maybe TRBD1 (6 bases). This CDR3 comprises 15 residues. The ends were cut back, 0 bases at V and 6 bases at J, with 12 bases in the middle. Germline V gene sequence: CDR1 SGHRS, CDR2 YFSETQ.

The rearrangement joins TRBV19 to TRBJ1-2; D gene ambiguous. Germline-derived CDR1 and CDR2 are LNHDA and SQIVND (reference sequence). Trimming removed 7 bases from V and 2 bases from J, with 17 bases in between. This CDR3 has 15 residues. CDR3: CASKSPRPANYGYTF. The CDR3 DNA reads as TGTGCCAGTAAGTCTCCCCGCCCGGCGAACTATGGCTACACCTTC. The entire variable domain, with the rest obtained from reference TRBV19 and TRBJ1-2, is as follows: DGGITQSPKYLFRKEGQNVTLSCEQNLNHDAMYWYRQDPGQGLRLIYYSQIVNDFQKGDIAEGYSVSREKKESFPLTVTSAQKNPTAFYLCASKSPRPANYGYTFGSGTRLTVV.

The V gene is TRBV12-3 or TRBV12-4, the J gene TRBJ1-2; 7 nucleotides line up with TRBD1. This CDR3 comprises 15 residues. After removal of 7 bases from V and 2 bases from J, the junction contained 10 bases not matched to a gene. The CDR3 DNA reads TGTGCCAGCAACTCGCGGTGGGGACAGAACTATGGCTACACCTTC. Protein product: CASNSRWGQNYGYTF.

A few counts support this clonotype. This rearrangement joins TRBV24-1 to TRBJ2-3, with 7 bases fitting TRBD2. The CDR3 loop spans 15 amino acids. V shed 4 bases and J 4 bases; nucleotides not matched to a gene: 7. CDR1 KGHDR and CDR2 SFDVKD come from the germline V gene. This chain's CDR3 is CATSDGLVFADTQYF. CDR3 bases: TGTGCCACCAGTGACGGACTAGTCTTCGCAGATACGCAGTATTTT.

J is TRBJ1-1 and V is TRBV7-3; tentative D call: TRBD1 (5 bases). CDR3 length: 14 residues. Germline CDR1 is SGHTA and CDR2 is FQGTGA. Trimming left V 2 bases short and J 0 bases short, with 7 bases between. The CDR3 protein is CASSLDRVNTEAFF. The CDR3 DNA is TGTGCCAGCAGCTTAGACAGAGTGAACACTGAAGCTTTCTTT.

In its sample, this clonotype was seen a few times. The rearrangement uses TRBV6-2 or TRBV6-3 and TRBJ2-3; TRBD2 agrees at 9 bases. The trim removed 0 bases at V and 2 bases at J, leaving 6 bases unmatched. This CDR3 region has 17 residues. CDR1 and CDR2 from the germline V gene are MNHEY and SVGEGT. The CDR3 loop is CASSYSTSGSNTDTQYF. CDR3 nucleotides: TGTGCCAGCAGTTACTCGACTAGCGGATCTAACACAGATACGCAGTATTTT.

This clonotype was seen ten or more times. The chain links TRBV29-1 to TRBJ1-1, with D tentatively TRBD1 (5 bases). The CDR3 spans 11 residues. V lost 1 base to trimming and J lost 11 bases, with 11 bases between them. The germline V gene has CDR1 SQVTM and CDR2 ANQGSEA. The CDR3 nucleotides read TGCAGCGTTGAAGGGGTCCGGGGGGCTTTCTTT. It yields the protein CSVEGVRGAFF.

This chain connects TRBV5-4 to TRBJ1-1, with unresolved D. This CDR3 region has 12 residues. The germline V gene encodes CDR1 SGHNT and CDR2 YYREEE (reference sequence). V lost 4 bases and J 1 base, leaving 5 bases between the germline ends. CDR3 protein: CASSLANTEAFF. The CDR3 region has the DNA TGTGCCAGCAGCCTGGCGAACACTGAAGCTTTCTTT.

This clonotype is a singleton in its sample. CDR3 region: CASSEMSSYNSPLHF. CDR3 DNA: TGTGCCAGCAGCGAGATGAGCTCCTATAATTCACCCCTCCACTTT. J is TRBJ1-6 and V is TRBV7-6; D call uncertain. Trimming removed 5 bases from V and 0 bases from J, with 8 bases in between. There are 15 residues in the CDR3. From germline, CDR1 is SGHVS and CDR2 FNYEAQ.